What follows are 14 T cell receptor beta chains derived from one specimen sequenced in a study of cytomegalovirus exposure and HLA in healthy donors. Amplification used 60 Vbeta primers and 13 Jbeta primers. Using immunoSEQ multiplex PCR, the repertoire was profiled, and TCRdb retains in-frame clones only, with some absent. The sample has around 240,000 clones, 82% seen once. The sequencing input was PBMCs. These receptors were obtained from a woman between 40 and 55 years old in good health and CMV-seropositive.

The chain carries TRBV19 and TRBJ2-4; D is possibly TRBD1 (6 bases). Trimming removed 6 bases at V and 3 bases at J, with 24 bases between. CDR3 length: 18 amino acids. Germline loops: CDR1 LNHDA, CDR2 SQIVND (reference sequence). The CDR3 reads CASRTHFTGTRGKNIQYF. The CDR3, as DNA: TGTGCCAGTAGGACACACTTTACAGGGACCCGTGGCAAAAACATTCAGTACTTC.

As concerns this clone: A much larger clone is a single base away; this may be a read error. The chain uses TRBV7-8 and TRBJ2-7; no definite D call. Germline assignment: CDR1 SGHVS and CDR2 FQNEAQ. The V end lost 4 bases, the J end lost 0 bases, and 4 bases lay between the germline ends. This CDR3 spans 12 amino acids. The CDR3 DNA sequence: TGTGCCAGCAGCTCGAGCTCCTACGAGCAGTACTTC. The encoded protein is CASSSSSYEQYF.

The chain is built from TRBV29-1 and TRBJ2-7; 13 nucleotides match TRBD2. Germline V gives CDR1 SQVTM, CDR2 ANQGSEA. The CDR3 is made up of 12 amino acids. The V gene end was trimmed by 6 bases and the J gene end by 6 bases; junction bases not matched to a gene: 2. The CDR3 region has the DNA TGCAGCGTCGGACTAGCGGGAGTCGAGCAGTACTTC. Its protein is CSVGLAGVEQYF.

The table lists this clone with a few counts. The V and J genes are TRBV7-2 and TRBJ2-5; 8 bases map to TRBD1. There are 14 residues in the CDR3. The J segment lost 1 base and the V segment lost 5 bases, leaving 3 bases of the junction unmatched. Germline loops: CDR1 SGHTA, CDR2 FQGNSA. CDR3 nucleotides: TGTGCCAGCAGCCGGGACAGGACCCAAGAGACCCAGTACTTC. As protein: CASSRDRTQETQYF.

The chain uses TRBV9 and TRBJ2-3, with D perhaps matching TRBD2 (5 bases). V gave up 2 bases and J gave up 0 bases, with 13 bases separating them. Per the germline V gene, CDR1 is SGDLS and CDR2 is YYNGEE. This CDR3 spans 16 amino acids. In DNA form, the CDR3 reads TGTGCCAGCAGCGTGGGAAGCGGAGGAAGCACAGATACGCAGTATTTT. This sequence encodes CASSVGSGGSTDTQYF.

The chain carries TRBV6-1 and TRBJ1-1; D gene unclear. CDR3 length: 13 residues. CDR1 and CDR2 (germline): MNHNS, SASEGT. V lost 6 bases to trimming and J lost 1 base, with 9 bases between them. The CDR3 DNA follows: TGTGCCAGCAGGGAGGCGGGGAACACTGAAGCTTTCTTT. Its protein product is CASREAGNTEAFF.

The rearrangement uses TRBV2 and TRBJ1-1; D is undetermined. The CDR3 loop spans 15 amino acids. The germline gives CDR1 SNHLY, CDR2 FYNNEI. Between the trimmed V and J ends, which lost 4 bases and 0 bases, there was a span of 12 bases. CDR3 nucleotides: TGTGCCAGCAGTGGTGGGAGTAGGATGAACACTGAAGCTTTCTTT. Protein sequence: CASSGGSRMNTEAFF.

Notes on this clone: The sample carries other DNA sequences with the same CDR3. This rearrangement joins TRBV7-2 to TRBJ2-7; 7 bases are a match to TRBD2. Per germline, CDR1 SGHTA and CDR2 FQGNSA. V gave up 0 bases and J gave up 4 bases; unmatched junction bases: 3. The CDR3 length is 14 residues. DNA for the CDR3: TGTGCCAGCAGCTTAGCGGGAGGGCCTTACGAGCAGTACTTC. Its protein is CASSLAGGPYEQYF.

The chain links TRBV19 to TRBJ1-1, with D perhaps TRBD1 (6 bases). Germline V gene data show CDR1 as LNHDA and CDR2 as SQIVND (reference sequence). The CDR3 covers 10 residues. V lost 7 bases and J lost 8, with 8 bases in between. The CDR3 sequence: CASTGTEAFF. Written as DNA, the CDR3 is TGTGCCAGTACCGGGACAGAAGCTTTCTTT.

This chain joins TRBV19 and TRBJ1-5; TRBD1 might be the D (6 bases). The CDR3 runs 15 residues. V lost 5 bases, J lost 0 bases, and 11 bases lay in between. Germline values: CDR1 LNHDA, CDR2 SQIVND (reference sequence). CDR3 sequence (DNA): TGTGCCAGTAGTTTACAGGGACCTAGCAATCAGCCCCAGCATTTT. As protein: CASSLQGPSNQPQHF.

This rearrangement joins TRBV19 to TRBJ1-1, with D unresolved. CDR1 is LNHDA, CDR2 SQIVND, per germline (reference sequence). Trimming shortened V by 5 bases and J by 1 base, and 17 bases separated the two germline ends. The CDR3 spans 16 residues. CDR3 in amino acids: CASSVGIQRRNTEAFF. The CDR3 nucleotides are TGTGCCAGTAGTGTCGGGATTCAACGGCGGAACACTGAAGCTTTCTTT.

The chain has TRBV6-5 and TRBJ2-7; 7 bases agree with TRBD1. The CDR3 is 13 amino acids. Germline values: CDR1 MNHEY, CDR2 SVGAGI. The J segment lost 1 base and the V segment lost 5 bases, leaving 2 bases of the junction unmatched. The CDR3, as DNA: TGTGCCAGCAGTAGGGGACAGTCCTACGAGCAGTACTTC. It encodes CASSRGQSYEQYF.

This clone was found once. Mismatch with germline at one junction end may stem from a read error. This rearrangement joins TRBV30 to TRBJ1-5; possible D gene TRBD1, 5 bases. Germline CDR1 is GTSNPN and CDR2 is SVGIG (reference sequence). The CDR3 length is 13 residues. This CDR3 is CAWSVDSNQPQHF. CDR3 sequence (DNA): TGTGCCTGGAGTGTCGACAGCAATCAGCCCCAGCACTTT.

The chain links TRBV5-1 to TRBJ1-4, with TRBD1 matching 10 bases. From germline, CDR1 is SGHRS and CDR2 YFSETQ. CDR3 length equals 14 residues. The V gene end was trimmed by 10 bases and the J gene end by 8 bases; junction bases not matched to a gene: 11. CDR3 residues: CAADGGTGEEKLFF. As DNA, the CDR3 is TGCGCCGCGGACGGCGGGACAGGGGAGGAAAAACTGTTTTTT.